This T cell receptor beta chain was identified during a study of T cells in localized non-small cell lung cancer. The CDR3 contains 15 residues. Looked up from germline, CDR1 is SGHRS and CDR2 is YFSETQ. V dropped 4 bases and J dropped 0 bases, with 13 bases sitting between them. Clones were sequenced by immunoSEQ multiplex PCR, and TCRdb holds only the in-frame ones, with some missing. The sample carries about 70,000 clones, roughly 90% recorded once. The source is a male donor aged 60 or over with stage III squamous cell lung carcinoma. The J gene is TRBJ1-1, the V gene TRBV5-1; D call uncertain. The specimen comprised peripheral blood, sampled before any cancer treatment. The DNA of the CDR3 is TGCGCCAGCAGCGAGGGCCGTCCCATGAACACTGAAGCTTTCTTT. Protein sequence: CASSEGRPMNTEAFF.